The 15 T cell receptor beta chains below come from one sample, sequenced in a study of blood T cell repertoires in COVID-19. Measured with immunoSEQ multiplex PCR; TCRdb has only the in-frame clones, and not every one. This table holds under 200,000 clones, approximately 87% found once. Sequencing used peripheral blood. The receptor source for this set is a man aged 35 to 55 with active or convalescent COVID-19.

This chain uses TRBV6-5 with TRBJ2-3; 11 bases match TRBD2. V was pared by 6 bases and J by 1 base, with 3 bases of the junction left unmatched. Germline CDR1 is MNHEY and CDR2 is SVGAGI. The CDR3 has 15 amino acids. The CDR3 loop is CASRQLAGGTDTQYF. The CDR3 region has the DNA TGTGCCAGCAGGCAACTAGCGGGGGGCACAGATACGCAGTATTTT.

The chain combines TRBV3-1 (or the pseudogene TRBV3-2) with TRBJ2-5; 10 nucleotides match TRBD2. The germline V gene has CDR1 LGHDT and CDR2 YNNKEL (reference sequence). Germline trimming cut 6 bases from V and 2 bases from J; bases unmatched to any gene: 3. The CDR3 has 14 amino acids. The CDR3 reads CASRGAGGQETQYF. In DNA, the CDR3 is TGTGCCAGCAGGGGAGCGGGGGGGCAAGAGACCCAGTACTTC.

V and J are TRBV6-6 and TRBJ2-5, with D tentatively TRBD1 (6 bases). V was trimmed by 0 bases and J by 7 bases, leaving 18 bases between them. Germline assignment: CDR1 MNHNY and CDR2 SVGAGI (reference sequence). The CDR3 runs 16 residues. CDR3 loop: CASSYSNMNRDGTQYF. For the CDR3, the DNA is TGTGCCAGCAGTTACTCGAACATGAACAGGGACGGGACCCAGTACTTC.

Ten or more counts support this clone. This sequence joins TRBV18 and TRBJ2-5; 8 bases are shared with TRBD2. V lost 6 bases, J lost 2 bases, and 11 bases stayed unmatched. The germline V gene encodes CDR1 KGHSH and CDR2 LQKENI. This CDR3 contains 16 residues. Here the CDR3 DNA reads TGTGCCAGCTCCGAGGCCTCCGGGGGGGGTCAAGAGACCCAGTACTTC. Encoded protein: CASSEASGGGQETQYF.

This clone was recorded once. The CDR3 DNA reads TGTGCCAGTAGCTTATCAGGGGGCTCTGGAAACACCATATATTTT. Its protein is CASSLSGGSGNTIYF. The chain recombines TRBV19 with TRBJ1-3, with 7 nucleotides matching TRBD1. With 6 bases clipped from V and 0 bases from J, the junction kept 5 bases outside the gene matches. Germline values: CDR1 LNHDA, CDR2 SQIVND (reference sequence). There are 15 residues in the CDR3.

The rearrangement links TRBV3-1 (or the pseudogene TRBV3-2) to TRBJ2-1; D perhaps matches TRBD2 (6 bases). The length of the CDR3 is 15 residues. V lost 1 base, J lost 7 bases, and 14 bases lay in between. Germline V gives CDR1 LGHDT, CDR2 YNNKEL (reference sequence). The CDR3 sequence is CASSQGGWEVNEQFF. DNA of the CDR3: TGTGCCAGCAGCCAAGGGGGCTGGGAGGTTAATGAGCAGTTCTTC.

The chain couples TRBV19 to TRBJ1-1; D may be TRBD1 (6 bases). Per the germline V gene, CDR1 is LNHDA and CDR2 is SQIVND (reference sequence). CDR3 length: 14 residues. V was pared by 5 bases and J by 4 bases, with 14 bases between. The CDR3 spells CASSPQGWVTEAFF. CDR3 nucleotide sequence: TGTGCCAGTAGTCCACAGGGTTGGGTCACTGAAGCTTTCTTT.

The CDR3 DNA is TGTGCCAGTAGGATGCCCCTTTCAGCGAGGCCTGAAGCTTTCTTT. As protein: CASRMPLSARPEAFF. This sequence joins TRBV19 and TRBJ1-1, with D hard to call. CDR1 LNHDA and CDR2 SQIVND come from the germline V gene (reference sequence). The CDR3 covers 15 residues. Trimming stripped 6 bases from V and 6 bases from J, with 20 bases between.

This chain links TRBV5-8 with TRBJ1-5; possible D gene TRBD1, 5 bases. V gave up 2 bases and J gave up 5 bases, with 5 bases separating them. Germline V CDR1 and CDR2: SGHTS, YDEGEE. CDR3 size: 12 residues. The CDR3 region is CASSLQDQPQHF. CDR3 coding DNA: TGTGCCAGCAGCTTACAGGATCAGCCCCAGCATTTT.

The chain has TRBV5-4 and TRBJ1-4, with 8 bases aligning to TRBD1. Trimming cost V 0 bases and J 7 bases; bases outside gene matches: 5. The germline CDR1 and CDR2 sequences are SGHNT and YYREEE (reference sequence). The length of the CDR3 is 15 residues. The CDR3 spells CASSLDPGGSEKLFF. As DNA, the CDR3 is TGTGCCAGCAGCTTGGACCCAGGGGGCAGTGAAAAACTGTTTTTT. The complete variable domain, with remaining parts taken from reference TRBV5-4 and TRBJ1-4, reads ETGVTQSPTHLIKTRGQQVTLRCSSQSGHNTVSWYQQALGQGPQFIFQYYREEENGRGNFPPRFSGLQFPNYSSELNVNALELDDSALYLCASSLDPGGSEKLFFGSGTQLSVL.

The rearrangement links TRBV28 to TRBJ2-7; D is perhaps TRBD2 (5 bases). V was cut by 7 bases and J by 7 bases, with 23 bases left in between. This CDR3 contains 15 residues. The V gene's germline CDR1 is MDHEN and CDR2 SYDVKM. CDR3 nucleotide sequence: TGTGCCAGCACTCCCGCGGGCGTATTCCTTCGGGAGCAGTACTTC. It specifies CASTPAGVFLREQYF.

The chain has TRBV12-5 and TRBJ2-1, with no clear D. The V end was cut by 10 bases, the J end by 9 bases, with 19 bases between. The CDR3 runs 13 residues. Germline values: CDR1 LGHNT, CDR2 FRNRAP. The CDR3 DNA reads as TGTGCTACCCTACTCTCCGGAGATACTGAGCAGTTCTTC. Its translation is CATLLSGDTEQFF.

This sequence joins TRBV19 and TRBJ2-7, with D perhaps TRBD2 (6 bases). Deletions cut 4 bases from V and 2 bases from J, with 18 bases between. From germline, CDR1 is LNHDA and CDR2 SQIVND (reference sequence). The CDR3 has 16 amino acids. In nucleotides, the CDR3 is TGTGCCAGTAGTAGGGCCGCGGGGACCGACACCTACGAGCAGTACTTC. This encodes CASSRAAGTDTYEQYF.

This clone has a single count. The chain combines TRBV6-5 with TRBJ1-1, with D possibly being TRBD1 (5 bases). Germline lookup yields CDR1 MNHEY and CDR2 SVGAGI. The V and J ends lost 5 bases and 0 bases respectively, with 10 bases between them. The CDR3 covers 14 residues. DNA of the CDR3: TGTGCCAGCAGTCGGGCAGGGTTGAACACTGAAGCTTTCTTT. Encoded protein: CASSRAGLNTEAFF.

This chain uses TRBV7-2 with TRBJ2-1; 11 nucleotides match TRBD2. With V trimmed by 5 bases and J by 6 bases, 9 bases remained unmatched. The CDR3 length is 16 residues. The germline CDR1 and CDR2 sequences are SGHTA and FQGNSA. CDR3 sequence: CASSPLGGLAGNEQFF. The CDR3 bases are TGTGCCAGCAGCCCCCTTGGTGGACTAGCGGGCAATGAGCAGTTCTTC.